Presented here are 10 T cell receptor beta chains from one specimen sequenced in a study of CD8 T cells in Susac syndrome. Random hexamers were used to reverse transcribe roughly 0.45 to 1 ug of RNA. TCRdb fed the immunoSEQ multiplex PCR reads into MiXCR, producing one record per CDR3 protein. Of 150,000 to 180,000 distinct CDR3 sequences listed, 94% were seen once; the top ten hold about 0.21%. Sequencing input: CD8+ T cells from PBMCs. These TCRs come from a human donor with multiple sclerosis.

The DNA of the CDR3 is TGCGCCAGCAGCCAGGACAGGGGTCCCTACGAGCAGTACTTC. Translated, it gives CASSQDRGPYEQYF. V is TRBV5-1 and J is TRBJ2-7; 9 bases are a match to TRBD1. Germline assignment: CDR1 SGHRS and CDR2 YFSETQ. With 4 bases clipped from V and 2 bases from J, the junction kept 4 bases outside the gene matches. The CDR3 contains 14 residues.

In this sample, this clonotype turned up once. This chain connects TRBV11-2 to TRBJ1-4, with D possibly being TRBD1 (5 bases). There are 16 residues in the CDR3. Germline CDR1 is SGHAT and CDR2 is FQNNGV. Trimming took off 0 bases at V and 7 bases at J, with 15 bases between the two ends. CDR3 DNA: TGTGCCAGCAGCTTAGAACGGGGACGGATGAGTGAAAAACTGTTTTTT. Amino acids: CASSLERGRMSEKLFF.

V and J are TRBV29-1 and TRBJ1-4; D remains ambiguous. V lost 7 bases and J 8 bases, leaving 23 bases between the germline ends. Germline CDR1 is SQVTM and CDR2 is ANQGSEA. The CDR3 is 15 residues long. In DNA form, the CDR3 reads TGCAGCGCAGCGGACCCGGGATCAAGGAGGGAAAAACTGTTTTTT. Translation: CSAADPGSRREKLFF.

In DNA form, the CDR3 reads TGTGCCAGCAGCTATTACAGCGAAGAGACCCAGTACTTC. It translates to CASSYYSEETQYF. This chain joins TRBV13 and TRBJ2-5, with D hard to call. The CDR3 covers 13 residues. Between the trimmed V and J ends, which lost 4 bases and 3 bases, there was a span of 9 bases. Germline CDR1 and CDR2: PRHDT and FYEKMQ (reference sequence).

Here the CDR3 reads CSASSGSSYNEQFF. CDR3 sequence (DNA): TGCAGTGCTAGCTCGGGCAGCTCCTACAATGAGCAGTTCTTC. This rearrangement joins TRBV20-1 to TRBJ2-1; D call uncertain. The CDR3 runs 14 residues. Germline V gives CDR1 DFQATT, CDR2 SNEGSKA (reference sequence). The germline V and J ends were trimmed by 3 bases and 0 bases, with 9 bases remaining between them.

Remarks on this clonotype: Germline and junction disagree at one end, which may indicate a read error. V usage is TRBV10-3 and J usage is TRBJ1-1; maybe TRBD1 (6 bases). CDR3 length: 12 amino acids. Germline V gene sequence: CDR1 ENHRY, CDR2 SYGVKD. The CDR3: CAISEPDRREAF. Written as DNA, the CDR3 is TGTGCCATCAGTGAACCGGACAGAAGGGAGGCCTTT.

The V call is TRBV4-3, the J call TRBJ1-2; perhaps TRBD1 as D (6 bases). The CDR3 covers 14 residues. V lost 0 bases and J lost 8, with 13 bases in between. Per the germline V gene, CDR1 is LGHNA and CDR2 is YSLEER. The CDR3 is CASSQEVRGPGYTF. The CDR3 DNA reads TGCGCCAGCAGCCAAGAAGTCCGGGGGCCGGGCTACACCTTC.

CDR3 DNA sequence: TGTGCCAGCAGCCCAGACAGGGGGCGAGGGGAGCAGTACTTC. The encoded protein is CASSPDRGRGEQYF. The rearrangement joins TRBV6-2 or TRBV6-3 to TRBJ2-7; 10 bases fit TRBD1. The germline V gene encodes CDR1 MNHEY and CDR2 SVGEGT. The CDR3 runs 14 residues. The J segment lost 7 bases and the V segment lost 6 bases, leaving 9 bases of the junction unmatched.

The chain uses TRBV24-1 and TRBJ2-1; 10 bases are shared with TRBD1. The V gene end was trimmed by 5 bases and the J gene end by 4 bases; junction bases not matched to a gene: 4. This CDR3 comprises 15 residues. The germline V gene has CDR1 KGHDR and CDR2 SFDVKD. The CDR3 here is CATSVGTGAYNEQFF. The CDR3 DNA reads TGTGCCACCAGTGTCGGGACAGGGGCTTACAATGAGCAGTTCTTC.

J is TRBJ1-2 and V is TRBV13; D perhaps matches TRBD1 (6 bases). The CDR3 consists of 13 residues. The germline V gene has CDR1 PRHDT and CDR2 FYEKMQ (reference sequence). V dropped 4 bases and J dropped 8 bases, with 14 bases sitting between them. The CDR3 sequence: CASSSRGGRGYTF. The CDR3 DNA is TGTGCCAGCAGCTCCAGGGGAGGGAGGGGCTACACCTTC. Filled out from reference TRBV13 and TRBJ1-2, the complete variable domain reads AAGVIQSPRHLIKEKRETATLKCYPIPRHDTVYWYQQGPGQDPQFLISFYEKMQSDKGSIPDRFSAQQFSDYHSELNMSSLELGDSALYFCASSSRGGRGYTFGSGTRLTVV.